These T cell receptor beta chains were read from a single sample in a study of shared clonotypes between healthy human individuals. Clones were read by immunoSEQ multiplex PCR, and TCRdb kept only the in-frame ones, dropping some. The sample carries roughly 1,100,000 clones, about 70% recorded once. The sequencing sample was made of memory CD4+ T cells sorted from blood. These receptors were taken from a man younger than 30 in good health. Both conserved end residues are part of each CDR3.

J,V,CDR3
TRBJ1-6,TRBV6-1,CASSEGPVSSPLHF
TRBJ2-5,TRBV7-2,CASSRAGGPEETQYF
TRBJ2-7,TRBV18,CASSPIGSIYEQYF
TRBJ1-2,TRBV30,CAWSAGGENYGYTF
TRBJ2-1,TRBV7-3,CASSPLFGNEQFF
TRBJ1-2,TRBV5-6,CASTQQVPYGYTF
TRBJ1-1,TRBV6-5,CASSKPGYGTEAFF
TRBJ2-4,TRBV12-2,CASRFRDAKNIQYF
TRBJ2-7,TRBV25-1,CASSASTGTGDYEQYF
TRBJ2-5,TRBV20-1,CSASSGETQYF
TRBJ1-3,TRBV12-5,CASGFGTGFGNTIYF
TRBJ1-3,TRBV25-1,CASSGQTGSYSGNTIYF
TRBJ2-3,TRBV6-1,CASSVSGPDTQYF
TRBJ2-1,TRBV5-1,CASSFRTQYDNEQFF
TRBJ1-6,TRBV7-2,CASSPGAGGNSPLHF
TRBJ1-5,TRBV9,CASSEGASQPQHF
TRBJ2-2,TRBV27,CASSSGGRQTKTGELFF
TRBJ2-7,TRBV18,CASSPNGWGEQYF
TRBJ2-1,TRBV7-2,CASSASGKNYNEQFF
TRBJ2-2,TRBV19,CASSALDTSGGLITGELFF
TRBJ1-2,TRBV6-1,CASSWNYGYTF
TRBJ2-7,TRBV27,CASKRAGYYEQYF
TRBJ1-1,TRBV7-6,CASSLAGGVSTEAFF
TRBJ2-3,TRBV7-2,CASSLARTDTQYF
TRBJ1-2,TRBV5-8,CASSRGYLGQAHGYTF
TRBJ2-2,TRBV28,CASSPQQIGELFF
TRBJ1-2,TRBV18,CASSPTDLNYGYTF
TRBJ2-5,TRBV6-5,CASNPQGKETQYF
TRBJ2-1,TRBV7-3,CASSLMGSSYNEQFF
TRBJ1-4,TRBV6-6,CASSRDRGVGKLFF
TRBJ1-2,TRBV6-6,CASSPNPRGSDYGYTF
TRBJ1-1,TRBV6-5,CASSQGRNTEAFF
TRBJ1-1,TRBV2,CASSFGQGTGTEAFF
TRBJ2-3,TRBV28,CASSLDRSTDTQYF
TRBJ2-7,TRBV6-6,CASSYASGPSYEQYF
TRBJ1-5,TRBV7-2,CASSLMAGGGQPQHF
TRBJ1-2,TRBV7-2,CASSHPTGMYGYTF
TRBJ1-2,TRBV30,CAWTRDADYGYTF
TRBJ2-7,TRBV5-6,CASSLDRGLNYEQYF
TRBJ1-4,TRBV11-2,CASSPRGLSEKLFF
TRBJ2-1,TRBV5-1,CASSLNMGFTSYNEQFF
TRBJ1-6,TRBV4-2,CASSQDGGRGRGEIHF
TRBJ2-1,TRBV5-5,CASSLLFGRAAQFF
TRBJ2-2,TRBV10-1,CASSESLGSGELFF
TRBJ2-7,TRBV9,CASSVGVKMESEQYF
TRBJ1-1,TRBV18,CASSPREDAEAFF
TRBJ2-3,TRBV11-2,CASSLDPGLAGGVDTQYF
TRBJ2-5,TRBV18,CASSPPSLGTQETQYF
TRBJ2-7,TRBV28,CASSPIQHQVSNYEQYF
TRBJ2-3,TRBV5-1,CASTIAGKTTDTQYF
TRBJ1-5,TRBV4-3,CASSQATANQPQHF
TRBJ2-3,TRBV2,CASRSITGTDTQYF
TRBJ2-2,TRBV19,CASSPVDRLNTGELFF
TRBJ2-1,TRBV5-1,CASSLTTSHNEQFF
TRBJ2-7,TRBV6-1,CASSFTGTGVYEQYF
TRBJ1-3,TRBV6-5,CASRLTKSGNTIYF
TRBJ2-1,TRBV30,CAWGASGGAREQFF
TRBJ2-1,TRBV12-5,CASGLVLASGHNEQFF
TRBJ2-3,TRBV9,CASTSRGGPTDTQYF
TRBJ1-2,TRBV7-9,CASSVRDGSYGYTF